One and the same sample provided the 32 T cell receptor beta chains below, sequenced in a study of CD8 T cells in Susac syndrome. cDNA came from roughly 0.5 to 1 ug RNA primed by random hexamers. A single record per CDR3 protein comes from TCRdb applying MiXCR to the immunoSEQ multiplex PCR reads. The table records about 150,000 distinct CDR3 sequences, around 96% of them present only once. The sequencing sample was made of CD4+ T cells from PBMCs. All receptors derive from a human donor with Susac syndrome.

The J gene is TRBJ1-5, the V gene TRBV9, with 9 bases fitting TRBD1. V lost 2 bases to trimming and J lost 2 bases; unmatched junction nucleotides: 2. Germline lookup yields CDR1 SGDLS and CDR2 YYNGEE. The CDR3 is made up of 15 amino acids. This chain's CDR3 is CASSVTGGGNQPQHF. The CDR3, as DNA: TGTGCCAGCAGCGTTACAGGGGGCGGCAATCAGCCCCAGCATTTT. The whole variable domain, filled in from reference TRBV9 and TRBJ1-5, reads DSGVTQTPKHLITATGQRVTLRCSPRSGDLSVYWYQQSLDQGLQFLIQYYNGEERAKGNILERFSAQQFPDLHSELNLSSLELGDSALYFCASSVTGGGNQPQHFGDGTRLSIL.

The chain carries TRBV7-8 and TRBJ2-2, with D possibly matching TRBD1 (6 bases). CDR3 length: 15 amino acids. The germline V gene has CDR1 SGHVS and CDR2 FQNEAQ. The V and J ends lost 8 bases and 4 bases respectively, with 17 bases between them. This chain's CDR3 is CASGIQGRGTGELFF. The CDR3 DNA sequence: TGTGCCAGCGGGATCCAGGGGCGAGGCACCGGGGAGCTGTTTTTT.

The rearrangement uses TRBV20-1 and TRBJ1-1; 7 nucleotides agree with TRBD1. CDR1 and CDR2 (germline): DFQATT, SNEGSKA (reference sequence). The CDR3 contains 12 residues. V trimming: 6 bases; J trimming: 2 bases; junction bases outside the gene matches: 3. The CDR3 DNA is TGCAGTGCCCAGGGGGGCAACACTGAAGCTTTCTTT. It encodes CSAQGGNTEAFF.

The chain joins TRBV9 to TRBJ2-1, with D possibly matching TRBD2 (5 bases). In germline, CDR1 is SGDLS, CDR2 YYNGEE. The CDR3 is 12 residues long. V lost 3 bases and J lost 6, with 7 bases in between. CDR3 in DNA: TGTGCCAGCAGCGAGGCGGGCAATGAGCAGTTCTTC. Its protein product is CASSEAGNEQFF.

The CDR3 DNA is TGTGCCAGCAGCTTAGCTGGAGGGGGCGGTGGCTACACCTTC. It translates to CASSLAGGGGGYTF. The chain uses TRBV7-2 and TRBJ1-2, with 7 bases aligning to TRBD1. Losses at the gene ends were 0 bases for V and 7 bases for J; bases not matched to a gene: 5. There are 14 residues in the CDR3. CDR1 and CDR2 from the germline V gene are SGHTA and FQGNSA. Supplemented by reference TRBV7-2 and TRBJ1-2, the full variable domain reads GAGVSQSPSNKVTEKGKDVELRCDPISGHTALYWYRQSLGQGLEFLIYFQGNSAPDKSGLPSDRFSAERTGGSVSTLTIQRTQQEDSAVYLCASSLAGGGGGYTFGSGTRLTVV.

CDR3 in amino acids: CASSSGTGDYGYTF. In DNA, the CDR3 is TGTGCCAGCAGTTCCGGGACAGGGGACTATGGCTACACCTTC. The chain employs TRBV2 and TRBJ1-2; 10 bases line up with TRBD1. This CDR3 contains 14 residues. J was trimmed by 3 bases and V by 5 bases; bases with no gene match: 3. Germline V gene lookup returns CDR1 SNHLY and CDR2 FYNNEI.

The CDR3 sequence is CATSRAGGGNEQFF. CDR3 coding DNA: TGTGCCACCAGCAGAGCGGGGGGCGGTAATGAGCAGTTCTTC. The chain carries TRBV15 and TRBJ2-1; TRBD2 might be the D (7 bases). Germline V gene data show CDR1 as LNHNV and CDR2 as YYDKDF (reference sequence). This CDR3 has 14 amino acids. Trimming stripped 1 base from V and 7 bases from J, with 11 bases between.

The V call is TRBV9, the J call TRBJ2-1; 12 bases match TRBD2. The CDR3 runs 16 residues. Germline assignment: CDR1 SGDLS and CDR2 YYNGEE. After removal of 0 bases from V and 4 bases from J, the junction contained 2 bases not matched to a gene. CDR3 nucleotides: TGTGCCAGCAGCGTAGGCGGACTAGCGGGGTACAATGAGCAGTTCTTC. Protein sequence: CASSVGGLAGYNEQFF.

The V gene is TRBV3-1, the J gene TRBJ2-6; D not certain. The germline CDR1 and CDR2 sequences are LGHDT and YNNKEL (reference sequence). Trimming removed 0 bases from V and 2 bases from J, with 8 bases in between. The CDR3 runs to 16 residues. The CDR3 protein is CASSQEGRTGANVLTF. The CDR3 bases are TGTGCCAGCAGCCAAGAAGGTCGAACTGGGGCCAACGTCCTGACTTTC.

This chain uses TRBV20-1 with TRBJ2-1; 7 bases match TRBD1. Germline CDR1 DFQATT, CDR2 SNEGSKA (reference sequence). V shed 6 bases and J 3 bases; nucleotides not matched to a gene: 8. The CDR3 contains 14 residues. CDR3 in amino acids: CSAADREGYNEQFF. The CDR3 bases are TGCAGTGCCGCCGACAGGGAAGGCTACAATGAGCAGTTCTTC.

The CDR3 region has the DNA TGTGCCAGCAGCTTAGCTTGGGGCCGAACCGGTACGCAGTATTTT. Translating gives CASSLAWGRTGTQYF. The chain employs TRBV7-2 and TRBJ2-3; perhaps TRBD1 as D (5 bases). Trimming stripped 0 bases from V and 8 bases from J, with 15 bases between. Germline assignment: CDR1 SGHTA and CDR2 FQGNSA. The CDR3 runs 15 residues.

The V gene is TRBV29-1, the J gene TRBJ2-3; D not certain. The length of the CDR3 is 13 residues. Trimming pared 5 bases from V and 2 bases from J, leaving 11 bases between. Germline V gene data show CDR1 as SQVTM and CDR2 as ANQGSEA. CDR3 sequence reads: CSVPSTPTDTQYF. CDR3 nucleotides: TGCAGCGTTCCCTCGACGCCCACAGATACGCAGTATTTT.

J is TRBJ2-3 and V is TRBV11-2; a weak D match, TRBD2 (6 bases). V shed 1 base and J shed 3 bases, with 8 bases lying between them. This CDR3 has 14 residues. Germline lookup yields CDR1 SGHAT and CDR2 FQNNGV. The CDR3 nucleotides read TGTGCCAGCAGCTTAGCGCTAGCGACAGATACGCAGTATTTT. Translating it yields CASSLALATDTQYF.

The count of this clonotype is one. This sequence joins TRBV29-1 and TRBJ1-5; D gene uncertain. The germline gives CDR1 SQVTM, CDR2 ANQGSEA. CDR3 length: 13 residues. Trimming took off 3 bases at V and 2 bases at J, with 8 bases between the two ends. The DNA of the CDR3 is TGCAGCGTTGAGGAGAAGCGCAATCAGCCCCAGCATTTT. It specifies CSVEEKRNQPQHF. The entire variable domain, with the rest obtained from reference TRBV29-1 and TRBJ1-5, is as follows: SAVISQKPSRDICQRGTSLTIQCQVDSQVTMMFWYRQQPGQSLTLIATANQGSEATYESGFVIDKFPISRPNLTFSTLTVSNMSPEDSSIYLCSVEEKRNQPQHFGDGTRLSIL.

The chain uses TRBV20-1 and TRBJ1-5; D unclear. CDR1 and CDR2 from the germline V gene are DFQATT and SNEGSKA (reference sequence). V gave up 5 bases and J gave up 6 bases, with 11 bases separating them. CDR3 length: 12 amino acids. CDR3 bases: TGCAGTGCTGGATTAGGAGCTCAGCCCCAGCATTTT. Translation: CSAGLGAQPQHF.

In its sample, this clonotype was seen once. This chain links TRBV3-1 with TRBJ2-3; D possibly corresponds to TRBD2 (6 bases). V shed 3 bases and J shed 4 bases, with 14 bases lying between them. This CDR3 is 15 amino acids long. Per germline, CDR1 LGHDT and CDR2 YNNKEL (reference sequence). DNA for the CDR3: TGTGCCAGCAGCCAGACGGGACTGGCCTCAGATACGCAGTATTTT. It is translated as CASSQTGLASDTQYF.

The CDR3: CATSRQGLGANVLTF. In DNA form, the CDR3 reads TGTGCCACCAGCAGACAGGGGCTCGGGGCCAACGTCCTGACTTTC. The rearrangement links TRBV15 to TRBJ2-6; a possible D gene is TRBD1 (6 bases). This CDR3 has 15 amino acids. CDR1 is LNHNV and CDR2 is YYDKDF in the germline V gene (reference sequence). V was trimmed by 2 bases and J by 4 bases, leaving 9 bases between them.

The chain links TRBV6-1 to TRBJ1-1; 12 nucleotides line up with TRBD1. The V and J ends lost 8 bases and 1 base, in that order; junction bases with no gene match: 8. CDR1 is MNHNS and CDR2 is SASEGT in the germline V gene. The CDR3 runs to 16 residues. The chain's CDR3 is CASLPGTGGRNTEAFF. CDR3 sequence (DNA): TGTGCCAGCCTCCCGGGGACAGGGGGCAGGAACACTGAAGCTTTCTTT.

The chain has TRBV2 and TRBJ1-6, with D possibly matching TRBD1 (6 bases). The V and J ends lost 3 bases and 5 bases respectively, with 11 bases between them. The germline V gene encodes CDR1 SNHLY and CDR2 FYNNEI. The CDR3 covers 15 residues. The CDR3 sequence: CASSEQGMNNSPLHF. The CDR3 DNA follows: TGTGCCAGCAGTGAGCAGGGGATGAATAATTCACCCCTCCACTTT.

The genes are TRBV20-1 and TRBJ2-3; no reliable D call. Trimming removed 4 bases from V and 4 bases from J, with 6 bases in between. This CDR3 contains 11 residues. Germline V gene data show CDR1 as DFQATT and CDR2 as SNEGSKA (reference sequence). The chain's CDR3 is CSAIGADTQYF. The CDR3 bases are TGCAGTGCTATAGGAGCAGATACGCAGTATTTT.

The V gene is TRBV4-1, the J gene TRBJ2-6, with no clear D. The V end lost 5 bases, the J end lost 1 base, and 6 bases lay between the germline ends. CDR1 MGHRA and CDR2 YSYEKL come from the germline V gene. The CDR3 sequence is 14 residues long. The CDR3 DNA reads TGCGCCAGCAGCTTATGGTCTGGGGCCAACGTCCTGACTTTC. Translated: CASSLWSGANVLTF.

In its sample, this clonotype was seen a few times. The V call is TRBV29-1, the J call TRBJ2-2; D not certain. The V end was cut by 4 bases, the J end by 4 bases, with 4 bases between. CDR1 SQVTM and CDR2 ANQGSEA come from the germline V gene. The CDR3 is 11 residues long. The CDR3 coding sequence is TGCAGCGTTGGTTCCACCGGGGAGCTGTTTTTT. Encoded protein: CSVGSTGELFF.

This sequence joins TRBV14 and TRBJ2-3; 10 bases are shared with TRBD2. After removal of 4 bases from V and 6 bases from J, the junction contained 4 bases not matched to a gene. Germline-derived CDR1 and CDR2 are SGHDN and FVKESK. The CDR3 has 14 amino acids. Here the CDR3 reads CASSPLAGGDTQYF. The CDR3 DNA follows: TGTGCCAGCAGCCCCTTAGCGGGGGGTGATACGCAGTATTTT.

The gene calls are TRBV4-1 and TRBJ2-4, with D perhaps assigned TRBD1 or TRBD2 (5 bases each). The length of the CDR3 is 15 residues. The germline V gene has CDR1 MGHRA and CDR2 YSYEKL. Trimming pared 4 bases from V and 8 bases from J, leaving 18 bases between. CDR3 loop: CASSLQDTLGDIQYF. The CDR3 bases are TGCGCCAGCAGCCTTCAGGACACACTGGGGGACATTCAGTACTTC.

The chain carries TRBV27 and TRBJ2-2, with TRBD2 as a possible D gene (6 bases). The CDR3 is made up of 15 amino acids. The germline CDR1 and CDR2 sequences are MNHEY and SMNVEV (reference sequence). Trimming removed 7 bases from V and 0 bases from J, with 12 bases in between. The CDR3 protein is CASKAGYANTGELFF. The CDR3 region has the DNA TGTGCCAGCAAGGCGGGGTATGCGAACACCGGGGAGCTGTTTTTT.

The rearrangement joins TRBV7-9 to TRBJ1-1, with 8 bases that match TRBD1. The CDR3 contains 16 residues. The ends lost 6 bases at V and 0 bases at J; junction bases unmatched: 9. The germline CDR1 and CDR2 sequences are SEHNR and FQNEAQ (reference sequence). CDR3 sequence (DNA): TGTGCCAGCAGTCCACAGGGGGGCTTCATGAACACTGAAGCTTTCTTT. It encodes CASSPQGGFMNTEAFF.

This chain joins TRBV19 and TRBJ2-1, with a possible D match to TRBD1 (6 bases). Deletions cut 4 bases from V and 0 bases from J, with 10 bases between. The CDR3 spans 15 residues. The germline V gene encodes CDR1 LNHDA and CDR2 SQIVND (reference sequence). CDR3 residues: CASSTRQVSYNEQFF. CDR3 DNA sequence: TGTGCCAGTAGTACCCGACAGGTCTCCTACAATGAGCAGTTCTTC.

V and J are TRBV9 and TRBJ2-3, with a tentative D call TRBD2 (5 bases). The ends were cut back, 1 base at V and 3 bases at J, with 15 bases in the middle. This CDR3 region has 16 residues. Germline assignment: CDR1 SGDLS and CDR2 YYNGEE. The CDR3 DNA reads TGTGCCAGCAGCGTATTAACTAGTTCGGTGACAGATACGCAGTATTTT. Its protein is CASSVLTSSVTDTQYF.

This sequence joins TRBV12-3 or TRBV12-4 and TRBJ2-2; tentative D call: TRBD2 (5 bases). V was shortened by 6 bases and J by 3 bases, with 11 bases between the two germline ends. This CDR3 has 14 residues. In DNA, the CDR3 is TGTGCCAGCAGGGTCGGGGTTGACACCGGGGAGCTGTTTTTT. Protein product: CASRVGVDTGELFF.

The V gene is TRBV7-3, the J gene TRBJ2-5; TRBD1 is a possible D gene (5 bases). Looked up from germline, CDR1 is SGHTA and CDR2 is FQGTGA. The V end lost 2 bases, the J end lost 9 bases, and 13 bases lay between the germline ends. This CDR3 spans 13 amino acids. The CDR3 coding sequence is TGTGCCAGCAGCTTACAAGGGGTAGGGGCCCAGTACTTC. This sequence encodes CASSLQGVGAQYF.

In its sample, this clonotype was seen once. The chain uses TRBV15 and TRBJ2-3; D possibly corresponds to TRBD1 (6 bases). V lost 0 bases and J 3 bases, leaving 10 bases between the germline ends. This CDR3 comprises 15 residues. Germline V CDR1 and CDR2: LNHNV, YYDKDF (reference sequence). CDR3: CATSRDHRATDTQYF. CDR3 in DNA: TGTGCCACCAGCAGAGACCACAGGGCGACAGATACGCAGTATTTT.

The rearrangement joins TRBV5-1 to TRBJ2-3; D unresolved. This CDR3 contains 15 residues. CDR1 and CDR2 (germline): SGHRS, YFSETQ. Between the trimmed V and J ends, which lost 2 bases and 0 bases, there was a span of 10 bases. The CDR3 coding sequence is TGCGCCAGCAGCTTCACAGCCCTGAGCACAGATACGCAGTATTTT. It specifies CASSFTALSTDTQYF.